This T cell receptor beta chain comes out of a study of T-cell memory formation after mild COVID-19. This clonotype was observed many times. TCRdb reprocessed the 5' RACE reads with MiXCR, giving one entry per CDR3 protein. Of 470,000 or so distinct CDR3 sequences detected, around 27% appear once; the ten largest clones hold around 12%. This CDR3 region has 15 residues. Trimming stripped 4 bases from V and 3 bases from J, with 14 bases between. CDR1 and CDR2 from the germline V gene are SGHRS and YFSETQ. This TCR came from an adult woman who had mild COVID-19 (a few samples of this study predate the infection). Cell type and time point are not known. This sequence joins TRBV5-1 and TRBJ2-1, with D possibly TRBD2 on 5 matching bases. Material for sequencing was PBMCs or a T cell subset sorted from them (not recorded which). The chain's CDR3 is CASSPWTGNYNEQFF. In DNA form, the CDR3 reads TGCGCCAGCAGCCCCTGGACGGGGAACTACAATGAGCAGTTCTTC.